Sequencing of this TCR beta chain was carried out in a study of T cells in narcolepsy. Study overall: Donors had narcolepsy type 1 or type 2, or were healthy controls. Study-wide findings and caveats: Healthy controls reportedly lacked the autoreactive clonotypes serially found in patients' blood. HCRT-specific and TRIB2-specific autoreactive clonotypes appeared among same-patient CSF and blood CD4+ clonotypes. Some memory CD4+ repertoires had no autoreactive clone sequences.

Worth noting for this clone: The antigen is not known.

Sequencing was performed with immunoSEQ multiplex PCR; in TCRdb, only in-frame clones are kept and a portion is missing. Counted here are 20,000 to 30,000 clones, just over 60% occurring once; the ten biggest clones make up 12%. The CDR3 has 13 amino acids. The germline V gene has CDR1 ENHRY and CDR2 SYGVKD. Trimming stripped 2 bases from V and 2 bases from J, with 6 bases between. This rearrangement joins TRBV10-3 to TRBJ1-2, with D unclear. The material sequenced was memory (CD45RA-) CD4+ T cells from blood. The source of this sequence is a human donor in good health. The CDR3 region has the DNA TGTGCCATCAGTGAGACCCAGAACTATGGCTACACCTTC. Amino acid sequence: CAISETQNYGYTF.